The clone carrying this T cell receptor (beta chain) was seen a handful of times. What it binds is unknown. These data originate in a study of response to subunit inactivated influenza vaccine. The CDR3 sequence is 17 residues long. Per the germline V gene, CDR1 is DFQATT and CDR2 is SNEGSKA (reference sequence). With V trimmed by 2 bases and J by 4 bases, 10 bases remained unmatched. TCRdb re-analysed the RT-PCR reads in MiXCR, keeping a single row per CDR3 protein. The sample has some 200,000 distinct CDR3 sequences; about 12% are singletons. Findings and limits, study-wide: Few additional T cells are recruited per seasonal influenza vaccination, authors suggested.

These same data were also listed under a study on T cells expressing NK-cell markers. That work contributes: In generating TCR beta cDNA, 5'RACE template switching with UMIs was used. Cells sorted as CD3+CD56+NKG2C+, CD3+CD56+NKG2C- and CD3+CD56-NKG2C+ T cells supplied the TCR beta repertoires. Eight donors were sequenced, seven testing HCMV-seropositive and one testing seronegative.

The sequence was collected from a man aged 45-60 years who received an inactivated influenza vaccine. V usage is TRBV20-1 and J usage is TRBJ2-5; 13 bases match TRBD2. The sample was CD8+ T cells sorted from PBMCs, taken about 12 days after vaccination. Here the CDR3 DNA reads TGCAGTGCTAGACCAAGACTAGCGGGGGGCAGGGGAGAGACCCAGTACTTC. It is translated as CSARPRLAGGRGETQYF.